At least ten counts were recorded for the clone carrying this T cell receptor (beta chain). Its antigen is undetermined. Unique molecular identifiers were affixed to single, distinct cDNA molecules. TCRdb independently ran MiXCR on the 5' RACE reads; one entry per CDR3 protein. The sample contains tens of thousands of distinct CDR3 sequences, around 6% of which appear only once. Trimming left V 4 bases short and J 4 bases short, with 10 bases between. Germline CDR1 LNHDA, CDR2 SQIVND (reference sequence). The CDR3 length is 14 residues. This sample is drawn from a study of early T cells in non-severe SARS-CoV-2 infection. Looking at the study overall: Bulk RNA isolated from unsorted whole blood underwent sequencing; chains were not paired. The study, taken as a whole, reports: Missing private and CD4 specificities, VDJdb matching favored anti-spike CD8 responses.

The sample consisted of whole blood. The genes are TRBV19 and TRBJ2-2, with D maybe TRBD2 (5 bases). This clonotype originated in an adult who was a healthcare worker with PCR-confirmed SARS-CoV-2 infection or an uninfected control (not recorded which). In DNA, the CDR3 is TGTGCCAGTAGTACGGGGTATGCCACCGGGGAGCTGTTTTTT. Its translation: CASSTGYATGELFF. Full variable domain (missing parts from reference TRBV19 and TRBJ2-2): DGGITQSPKYLFRKEGQNVTLSCEQNLNHDAMYWYRQDPGQGLRLIYYSQIVNDFQKGDIAEGYSVSREKKESFPLTVTSAQKNPTAFYLCASSTGYATGELFFGEGSRLTVL.